A single sample is the source of the 15 T cell receptor beta chains below, sequenced in a study of early T cells in non-severe SARS-CoV-2 infection (TCRdb year 2021). Libraries came from 5' RACE. Reads for this sample came from a NextSeq 500. TCRdb ran its own pipeline on the public reads, namely fastp trimming at Q25 and MiXCR clone calling, and kept in-frame beta chains. Rows are unified per CDR3 protein, each entry keeping the most common DNA and genes. In all, the sample holds under 30,000 distinct CDR3 sequences, and 3.5% to 5% of those were seen once. The ten most abundant clones make up approximately 14% of the sample. Sequenced input: whole blood. These receptors were obtained from an adult who was a healthcare worker with PCR-confirmed SARS-CoV-2 infection or an uninfected control (not recorded which).

In its sample, this clonotype was seen many times. This chain uses TRBV7-3 with TRBJ2-2; a weak D match, TRBD1 (6 bases). This CDR3 has 15 residues. Trimming removed 1 base at V and 0 bases at J, with 6 bases between. CDR1 SGHTA and CDR2 FQGTGA come from the germline V gene. The CDR3 is CASSLRDTNTGELFF. In DNA form, the CDR3 reads TGTGCCAGCAGCTTAAGGGACACGAACACCGGGGAGCTGTTTTTT.

This clonotype was recorded at least ten times. The rearrangement links TRBV3-1 to TRBJ2-7; TRBD1 aligns across 7 bases. J was trimmed by 6 bases and V by 6 bases; bases with no gene match: 5. The CDR3 runs to 12 residues. Germline CDR1 reads LGHDT; CDR2 reads YNNKEL (reference sequence). DNA of the CDR3: TGTGCCAGCAGTCCACAGGGGATCGAGCAGTACTTC. Protein sequence: CASSPQGIEQYF.

This clonotype was recorded many times. The chain combines TRBV20-1 with TRBJ1-2; a weak D match, TRBD1 (6 bases). Germline-derived CDR1 and CDR2 are DFQATT and SNEGSKA (reference sequence). CDR3 size: 14 residues. The germline V and J ends were trimmed by 7 bases and 3 bases, with 18 bases remaining between them. The DNA for the CDR3 is TGCAGTGTCGCCCCCAGGGGAATAGACTATGGCTACACCTTC. Its translation is CSVAPRGIDYGYTF.

This clonotype was recorded a few times. The chain couples TRBV7-9 to TRBJ2-2, with D tentatively TRBD2 (6 bases). There are 15 residues in the CDR3. Per germline, CDR1 SEHNR and CDR2 FQNEAQ (reference sequence). V was pared by 0 bases and J by 2 bases, with 7 bases between. Written as DNA, the CDR3 is TGTGCCAGCAGCTTAGCCGGGAGCAACACCGGGGAGCTGTTTTTT. It codes for CASSLAGSNTGELFF. The full variable domain, rest sourced from reference TRBV7-9 and TRBJ2-2, is DTGVSQNPRHKITKRGQNVTFRCDPISEHNRLYWYRQTLGQGPEFLTYFQNEAQLEKSRLLSDRFSAERPKGSFSTLEIQRTEQGDSAMYLCASSLAGSNTGELFFGEGSRLTVL.

In this sample, this clonotype turned up many times. This sequence joins TRBV11-3 and TRBJ2-3, with a tentative D call TRBD2 (5 bases). CDR1 is SGHNT, CDR2 YENEEA, per germline. CDR3 length: 14 amino acids. Trimming left V 0 bases short and J 3 bases short, with 7 bases between. CDR3 sequence reads: CASSLDGGTDTQYF. CDR3 nucleotides: TGTGCCAGCAGCTTAGATGGAGGAACAGATACGCAGTATTTT.

This clonotype has at least ten counts. The chain links TRBV20-1 to TRBJ2-1, with 7 bases lining up with TRBD2. There are 14 residues in the CDR3. J was trimmed by 4 bases and V by 1 base; bases with no gene match: 4. Germline CDR1 DFQATT, CDR2 SNEGSKA (reference sequence). Here the CDR3 DNA reads TGCAGTGCTAGAGCGGCTAGCGGATACAATGAGCAGTTCTTC. Translating it yields CSARAASGYNEQFF.

The chain uses TRBV5-1 and TRBJ2-7, with 9 positions matching TRBD1. Germline-derived CDR1 and CDR2 are SGHRS and YFSETQ. With V trimmed by 1 base and J by 5 bases, 10 bases remained unmatched. This CDR3 has 16 amino acids. The DNA of the CDR3 is TGCGCCAGCAGCTTGCGACCGGGACAGGGCCAGAACGAGCAGTACTTC. Its translation is CASSLRPGQGQNEQYF.

The chain combines TRBV6-2 or TRBV6-3 with TRBJ2-1; weak D call: TRBD1 (6 bases). The CDR3 sequence is 13 residues long. Germline CDR1 MNHEY, CDR2 SVGEGT. Trimming cost V 9 bases and J 5 bases, with 14 bases left between them. This CDR3 reads CASWPQGHNEQFF. DNA for the CDR3: TGTGCCAGTTGGCCACAGGGCCACAATGAGCAGTTCTTC.

This clonotype was recorded many times. The chain is built from TRBV5-1 and TRBJ1-6; no clear D gene. Deletions cut 5 bases from V and 9 bases from J, with 9 bases between. This CDR3 region has 12 residues. CDR1 and CDR2 (germline): SGHRS, YFSETQ. The CDR3 here is CASSLTGSPLHF. Written as DNA, the CDR3 is TGCGCCAGCAGTCTGACGGGTTCACCCCTCCACTTT.

This clonotype was found many times. The chain links TRBV28 to TRBJ2-7; 10 bases are shared with TRBD1. Germline CDR1 and CDR2: MDHEN and SYDVKM. V dropped 5 bases and J dropped 7; count of bases not matched to a gene: 8. This CDR3 has 14 residues. This CDR3 is CASSKTGGPREQYF. As DNA, the CDR3 is TGTGCCAGCAGTAAGACAGGGGGCCCTAGGGAGCAGTACTTC.

This clonotype was counted many times. CDR3: CASRGVPARGGEQFF. The DNA for the CDR3 is TGCGCCAGCAGAGGAGTCCCTGCGAGAGGGGGTGAGCAGTTCTTC. The gene calls are TRBV5-1 and TRBJ2-1, with TRBD1 as a possible D gene (6 bases). The germline gives CDR1 SGHRS, CDR2 YFSETQ. This CDR3 has 15 residues. The ends were cut back, 5 bases at V and 9 bases at J, with 21 bases in the middle.

This clonotype was picked up a small number of times. The chain is built from TRBV7-2 and TRBJ2-7; 7 nucleotides match TRBD1. J gave up 2 bases and V 1 base, and 5 bases lay outside the gene matches. The CDR3 has 15 residues. CDR1 is SGHTA, CDR2 FQGNSA, per germline. CDR3: CASSLGSGGPYEQYF. As DNA, the CDR3 is TGTGCCAGCAGCTTAGGCTCAGGGGGACCCTACGAGCAGTACTTC.

The CDR3 nucleotides read TGTGCCAGCAGGCAGGAGGCCGGGACAGGGGGCAATCAGCCCCAGCATTTT. This translates into CASRQEAGTGGNQPQHF. V gene TRBV7-2 combines with J gene TRBJ1-5, with 10 bases aligning to TRBD1. From germline, CDR1 is SGHTA and CDR2 FQGNSA. This CDR3 is built from 17 residues. The V segment lost 6 bases and the J segment 2 bases; nucleotides outside the gene matches: 10.

This clonotype was picked up many times. CDR3 DNA: TGTGCCAGCAGCTTCACGGGACTAGCGGGAGTTTTGAACACCGGGGAGCTGTTTTTT. Residues: CASSFTGLAGVLNTGELFF. The gene calls are TRBV7-6 and TRBJ2-2, with 14 bases that match TRBD2. This CDR3 is built from 19 residues. The V segment lost 3 bases and the J segment 1 base; nucleotides outside the gene matches: 7. The germline V gene has CDR1 SGHVS and CDR2 FNYEAQ. The full variable domain, rest sourced from reference TRBV7-6 and TRBJ2-2, is GAGVSQSPRYKVTKRGQDVALRCDPISGHVSLYWYRQALGQGPEFLTYFNYEAQQDKSGLPNDRFSAERPEGSISTLTIQRTEQRDSAMYRCASSFTGLAGVLNTGELFFGEGSRLTVL.

This clonotype was detected many times. The gene calls are TRBV20-1 and TRBJ1-6; D is uncertain. V lost 1 base to trimming and J lost 7 bases, with 5 bases between them. Looked up from germline, CDR1 is DFQATT and CDR2 is SNEGSKA (reference sequence). The CDR3 extends over 12 amino acids. CDR3 residues: CSARAGNSPLHF. In nucleotides, the CDR3 is TGCAGTGCTAGAGCTGGAAATTCACCCCTCCACTTT.